A selection of T cell receptor beta chains follows, all from one sample in a study of blood T cell repertoires in COVID-19. Using immunoSEQ multiplex PCR, the repertoire was profiled, and TCRdb retains in-frame clones only, with some absent. This sample has approximately 44,000 clones; 80% to 90% occur once, and the top ten carry 1% to 1.5%. Sequenced input: peripheral blood. These receptors came from a woman in her thirties or forties with acute or convalescent COVID-19. CDR3s include the opening cysteine and the closing phenylalanine or tryptophan. The D gene is left open where the match is weak. Size is omitted from some rows. Given values are once, few, many or a class for expanded clones.

clone_size	d_call	v_call	j_call	cdr3_aa	cdr3_nt
.	.	TRBV14	TRBJ1-2	CASSPDRTYGYTF	TGTGCCAGCAGTCCTGACAGGACCTATGGCTACACCTTC
few	.	TRBV7-8	TRBJ1-1	CASTRNRDTTSREAFF	TGTGCCAGCACCCGTAACCGGGACACCACCTCCAGAGAAGCTTTCTTT
.	TRBD1	TRBV6-2/TRBV6-3	TRBJ1-2	CASSYSTGQGGYGYTF	TGTGCCAGCAGTTACTCCACCGGACAGGGCGGTTACGGCTACACCTTC
.	.	TRBV11-2	TRBJ2-7	CASSLDLYGAYEQYF	TGTGCCAGCAGCTTAGATCTTTATGGAGCCTACGAGCAGTACTTC
once	.	TRBV18	TRBJ2-7	CASSQSSAYEQYF	TGTGCCAGCTCACAGTCTAGCGCCTACGAGCAGTACTTC
.	TRBD2	TRBV19	TRBJ2-3	CASRSSASGRLDTQYF	TGTGCCAGTAGGAGTAGCGCTAGCGGGAGATTAGATACGCAGTATTTT
.	.	TRBV5-4	TRBJ2-7	CASSLWSRGEQYF	TGTGCCAGCAGCTTGTGGTCGCGCGGGGAGCAGTACTTC
.	TRBD1	TRBV6-5	TRBJ1-2	CASGTGRNYGYTF	TGTGCCAGCGGGACAGGGAGAAACTATGGCTACACCTTC
.	.	TRBV7-9	TRBJ1-6	CASSLSGGGSPLHF	TGTGCCAGCAGCTTATCGGGGGGCGGTTCACCCCTCCACTTT
.	.	TRBV6-5	TRBJ1-4	CASSTTGSTNEKLFF	TGTGCCAGCAGTACCACAGGGTCAACTAATGAAAAACTGTTTTTT
.	TRBD1	TRBV9	TRBJ2-3	CASSSRTGGTDTQYF	TGTGCCAGCAGCTCCCGGACAGGTGGCACAGATACGCAGTATTTT
.	.	TRBV19	TRBJ1-5	CASRPDPFNQPQHF	TGTGCCAGCCGCCCAGATCCATTCAATCAGCCCCAGCATTTT
.	.	TRBV5-4	TRBJ2-3	CASSPFSGADTQYF	TGTGCCAGCAGCCCCTTTTCGGGTGCAGATACGCAGTATTTT
.	.	TRBV30	TRBJ1-4	CAYGTSKLFF	TGTGCTTACGGGACATCGAAACTGTTTTTT
.	.	TRBV7-3	TRBJ2-4	CASSLNGAEGDIQYF	TGTGCCAGCAGCTTAAACGGGGCAGAGGGGGACATTCAGTACTTC
.	TRBD2	TRBV19	TRBJ2-1	CASRGLAGLSSYNEQFF	TGTGCCAGTAGGGGACTAGCGGGATTGAGCTCCTACAATGAGCAGTTCTTC
.	TRBD1	TRBV6-5	TRBJ2-3	CASSYRTGIKDTQYF	TGTGCCAGCAGTTACAGGACAGGGATTAAGGATACGCAGTATTTT